These T cell receptor beta chains were read from a single sample in a study of blood T cell repertoires in COVID-19. Assay used: immunoSEQ multiplex PCR; TCRdb lists only in-frame clones, some missing. The sample records approximately 200,000 clones, about four fifths being singletons. The source material was PBMCs or T cells enriched from blood (not recorded which). The source of these receptors is a man in his 60s who had recovered from COVID-19. Each CDR3 is given with its conserved first and last residue. D genes are given only for firm matches. Size is stated for part of the rows, as once, few or many counts, or as a class when the clone is expanded.

clone_size j_call d_call v_call cdr3_aa cdr3_nt
few TRBJ2-3 TRBD1 TRBV4-3 CASSQGGTGALTDTQYF TGCGCCAGCAGCCAAGGAGGGACAGGGGCCCTCACAGATACGCAGTATTTT
- TRBJ2-3 TRBD1 TRBV5-1 CASGQGAKDTQYF TGCGCCAGCGGACAGGGGGCGAAAGATACGCAGTATTTT
- TRBJ1-5 - TRBV19 CASSPRRGGNQPQHF TGTGCCAGTAGTCCTCGGAGGGGGGGAAATCAGCCCCAGCATTTT
- TRBJ2-2 TRBD1 TRBV9 CASSSRTGSAGELFF TGTGCCAGCAGCTCTCGGACAGGGAGCGCCGGGGAGCTGTTTTTT
- TRBJ1-1 - TRBV2 CASTWDTDYTEAFF TGTGCCAGCACCTGGGACACGGACTACACTGAAGCTTTCTTT
few TRBJ1-1 - TRBV6-5 CASSYLRGTEAFF TGTGCCAGCAGTTACCTACGAGGCACTGAAGCTTTCTTT
- TRBJ1-2 - TRBV19 CASRPRSGGYTF TGTGCCAGTAGGCCCCGGTCGGGTGGCTACACCTTC
- TRBJ1-4 TRBD1 TRBV2 CASSVQGRPNEKLFF TGTGCCAGCAGTGTACAGGGGCGACCTAATGAAAAACTGTTTTTT
- TRBJ2-7 TRBD2 TRBV4-2 CASSHSSGGLPYEQYF TGTGCCAGCAGCCATTCTAGCGGGGGGCTCCCCTACGAGCAGTACTTC
- TRBJ2-5 TRBD1 TRBV29-1 CSAGTGTGETQYF TGCAGCGCCGGGACAGGGACGGGAGAGACCCAGTACTTC
once TRBJ1-3 - TRBV11-2 CASSLESGRGTIYF TGTGCCAGCAGCTTAGAGTCAGGACGGGGCACCATATATTTT
- TRBJ1-6 TRBD1 TRBV18 CASSPDRVRNSPLHF TGTGCCAGCTCACCCGACAGGGTCCGTAATTCACCCCTCCACTTT
- TRBJ2-3 TRBD2 TRBV7-3 CASSPGLAGTTDTQYF TGTGCCAGCAGCCCCGGGCTAGCGGGGACCACAGATACGCAGTATTTT
- TRBJ1-3 - TRBV3-1/TRBV3-2 CASTSGYGNTIYF TGTGCCAGCACATCAGGGTACGGAAACACCATATATTTT
- TRBJ1-6 - TRBV7-9 CASSLVLPRGESPLHF TGTGCCAGCAGCTTAGTCCTTCCCCGGGGGGAATCACCCCTCCACTTT
- TRBJ2-1 - TRBV4-3 CASSQAPVSGTYNEQFF TGCGCCAGCAGCCAAGCCCCCGTGTCGGGGACCTACAATGAGCAGTTCTTC
- TRBJ2-2 TRBD1 TRBV5-1 CASSRTGQSSNTGELFF TGCGCCAGCAGCCGGACAGGCCAAAGTTCTAACACCGGGGAGCTGTTTTTT
- TRBJ1-6 - TRBV6-5 CASSFPVNSPLHF TGTGCCAGCAGTTTTCCAGTTAATTCACCCCTCCACTTT
once TRBJ1-2 - TRBV19 CASKTDRQHGYTF TGTGCCAGTAAAACGGACAGACAACATGGCTACACCTTC
- TRBJ1-2 TRBD1 TRBV7-9 CASSLASEDREFGYTF TGTGCCAGCAGCTTAGCTAGTGAGGACAGGGAGTTTGGCTACACCTTC
- TRBJ1-1 TRBD1 TRBV4-3 CASTNQQGADTEAFF TGCGCCAGCACGAATCAACAGGGGGCGGACACTGAAGCTTTCTTT
- TRBJ2-7 - TRBV11-2 CASSLGRGTEEQYF TGTGCCAGCAGCTTAGGACGCGGCACGGAGGAGCAGTACTTC
- TRBJ2-3 TRBD2 TRBV24-1 CATSDWGLAGGDTQYF TGTGCCACCAGTGATTGGGGACTAGCGGGGGGAGATACGCAGTATTTT
- TRBJ2-7 - TRBV27 CASSLIGGPPYEQYF TGTGCCAGCAGCCTTATCGGCGGGCCTCCCTACGAGCAGTACTTC
once TRBJ1-6 TRBD1 TRBV2 CASRAGQGAGSYNSPLHF TGTGCCAGCAGAGCCGGACAGGGGGCCGGCTCCTATAATTCACCCCTCCACTTT
- TRBJ2-3 TRBD2 TRBV27 CASSRAGQLTDTQYF TGTGCCAGCAGCCGAGCGGGGCAGCTCACAGATACGCAGTATTTT
- TRBJ1-2 - TRBV4-3 CASSQVHTRYYGYTF TGCGCCAGCAGCCAGGTACATACTAGGTATTATGGCTACACCTTC
- TRBJ2-1 - TRBV5-1 CASSQGRPRQGRIHYNEQFF TGCGCCAGCAGCCAGGGCAGGCCAAGGCAGGGAAGAATTCACTACAATGAGCAGTTCTTC
once TRBJ1-1 TRBD1 TRBV16 CASSQSAQGVAFF TGTGCCAGCAGCCAATCGGCACAGGGGGTAGCTTTCTTT
- TRBJ2-3 TRBD1 TRBV19 CASSTPLNRGGDTDTQYF TGTGCCAGTAGTACCCCCCTCAACAGGGGTGGGGACACAGATACGCAGTATTTT
- TRBJ2-7 TRBD1 TRBV11-3 CASSFVSDRAEQYF TGTGCCAGCAGCTTCGTGTCGGACAGGGCCGAGCAGTACTTC
- TRBJ2-7 - TRBV6-2/TRBV6-3 CASSYRPGGGGEQYF TGTGCCAGCAGTTACCGCCCGGGAGGGGGCGGCGAGCAGTACTTC
- TRBJ2-3 - TRBV5-1 CASSLAGLMADTQYF TGCGCCAGCAGCTTGGCCGGTCTAATGGCAGATACGCAGTATTTT
- TRBJ1-3 - TRBV9 CASSVGGVSGNTIYF TGTGCCAGCAGCGTAGGGGGGGTCTCTGGAAACACCATATATTTT
- TRBJ1-6 TRBD1 TRBV6-5 CASSPDRGRFSPLHF TGTGCCAGCAGTCCGGACAGGGGGCGATTTTCACCCCTCCACTTT
few TRBJ2-1 - TRBV19 CASSIASNNEQFF TGTGCCAGTAGTATCGCGAGCAACAATGAGCAGTTCTTC
- TRBJ2-2 - TRBV5-5 CASSYGGGIGELFF TGTGCCAGCAGCTATGGAGGGGGCATCGGGGAGCTGTTTTTT
- TRBJ1-3 - TRBV2 CASSGTTGNTIYF TGTGCCAGCAGTGGGACTACAGGAAACACCATATATTTT
- TRBJ1-6 TRBD1 TRBV7-9 CASSIQGWNSPLHF TGTGCCAGCAGCATACAGGGGTGGAATTCACCCCTCCACTTT
- TRBJ1-1 TRBD1 TRBV19 CASSTGGQRRFSNTEAFF TGTGCCAGTAGTACCGGGGGACAGAGGAGATTTTCAAACACTGAAGCTTTCTTT
- TRBJ2-1 TRBD1 TRBV30 CAWGQGPREQFF TGTGCCTGGGGACAGGGGCCCCGTGAGCAGTTCTTC
- TRBJ1-2 - TRBV2 CASSATKGANYGYTF TGTGCCAGCAGTGCCACTAAAGGAGCTAACTATGGCTACACCTTC
- TRBJ2-1 TRBD2 TRBV27 CASSPGLGGGVYEQFF TGTGCCAGCAGTCCCGGGCTGGGCGGGGGGGTGTATGAGCAGTTCTTC
- TRBJ2-1 - TRBV7-4 CASSADSSYNEQFF TGTGCCAGCAGCGCGGACAGCTCCTACAATGAGCAGTTCTTC
once TRBJ1-1 - TRBV6-5 CASVTDREAFF TGTGCCAGCGTAACCGACAGGGAAGCTTTCTTT
- TRBJ1-2 TRBD1 TRBV7-6 CASSETPGQINGYTF TGTGCCAGCAGCGAGACGCCGGGACAGATAAATGGCTACACCTTC
- TRBJ1-1 TRBD1 TRBV7-9 CASSPQGQASGAFF TGTGCCAGCAGCCCCCAGGGACAGGCTAGTGGGGCTTTCTTT
- TRBJ1-5 TRBD1 TRBV2 CASSEGGQQPQHF TGTGCCAGCAGTGAAGGGGGACAGCAGCCCCAGCATTTT
- TRBJ1-5 - TRBV2 CASSEWGPGGGANQPQHF TGTGCCAGCAGTGAATGGGGGCCCGGGGGGGGTGCCAATCAGCCCCAGCATTTT
- TRBJ2-1 - TRBV12-3/TRBV12-4 CASSLTGVQEQFF TGTGCCAGCTCACTCACCGGGGTACAGGAGCAGTTCTTC
once TRBJ1-1 - TRBV24-1 CATSDETEAFF TGTGCCACCAGTGACGAGACTGAAGCTTTCTTT
few TRBJ1-1 - TRBV7-9 CASSLEETVNTEAFF TGTGCCAGCAGCTTAGAGGAGACGGTGAACACTGAAGCTTTCTTT
- TRBJ1-3 - TRBV10-3 CAISDRVSTIYF TGTGCCATCAGTGACCGGGTTTCCACCATATATTTT
few TRBJ1-5 - TRBV15 CATSPGDSNQPQHF TGTGCCACCAGCCCAGGGGATAGCAATCAGCCCCAGCATTTT
- TRBJ1-4 TRBD1 TRBV6-1 CASSEYVGQGYEKLFF TGTGCCAGCAGTGAATACGTAGGACAGGGATATGAAAAACTGTTTTTT